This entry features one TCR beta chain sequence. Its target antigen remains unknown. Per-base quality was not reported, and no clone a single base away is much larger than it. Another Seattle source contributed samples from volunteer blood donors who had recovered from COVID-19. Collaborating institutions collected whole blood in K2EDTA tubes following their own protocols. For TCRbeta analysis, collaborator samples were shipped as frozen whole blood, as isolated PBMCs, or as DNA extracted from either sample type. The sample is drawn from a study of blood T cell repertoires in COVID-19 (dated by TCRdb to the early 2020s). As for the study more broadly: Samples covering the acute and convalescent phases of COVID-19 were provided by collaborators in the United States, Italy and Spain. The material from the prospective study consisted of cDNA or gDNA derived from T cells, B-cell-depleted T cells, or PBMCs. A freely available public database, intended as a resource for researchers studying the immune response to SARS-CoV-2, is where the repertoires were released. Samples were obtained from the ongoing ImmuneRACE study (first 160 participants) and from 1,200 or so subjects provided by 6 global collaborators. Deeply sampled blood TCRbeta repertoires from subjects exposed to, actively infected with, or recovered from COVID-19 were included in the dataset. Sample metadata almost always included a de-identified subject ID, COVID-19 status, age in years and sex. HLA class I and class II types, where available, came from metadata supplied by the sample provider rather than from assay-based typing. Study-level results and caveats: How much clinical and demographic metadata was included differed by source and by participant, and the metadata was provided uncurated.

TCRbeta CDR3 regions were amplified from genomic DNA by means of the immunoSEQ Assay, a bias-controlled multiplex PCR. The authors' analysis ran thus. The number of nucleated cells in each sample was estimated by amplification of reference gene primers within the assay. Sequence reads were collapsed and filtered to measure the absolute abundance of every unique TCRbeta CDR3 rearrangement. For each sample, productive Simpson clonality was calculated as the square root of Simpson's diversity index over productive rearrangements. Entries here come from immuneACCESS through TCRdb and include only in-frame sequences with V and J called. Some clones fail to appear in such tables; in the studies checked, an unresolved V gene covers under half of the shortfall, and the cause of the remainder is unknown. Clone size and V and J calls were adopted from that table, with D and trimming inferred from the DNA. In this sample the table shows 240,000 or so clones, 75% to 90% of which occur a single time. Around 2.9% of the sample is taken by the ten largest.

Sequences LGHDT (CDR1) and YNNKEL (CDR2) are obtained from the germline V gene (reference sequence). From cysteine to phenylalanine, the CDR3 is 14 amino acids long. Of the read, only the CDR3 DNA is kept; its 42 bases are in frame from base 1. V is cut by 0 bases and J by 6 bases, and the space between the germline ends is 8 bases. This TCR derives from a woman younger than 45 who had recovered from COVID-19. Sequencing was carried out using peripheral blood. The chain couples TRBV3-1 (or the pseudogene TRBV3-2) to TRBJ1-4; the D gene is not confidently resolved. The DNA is TGTGCCAGCAGCCAAGATTCGAGTCATGAAAAACTGTTTTTT. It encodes CASSQDSSHEKLFF.